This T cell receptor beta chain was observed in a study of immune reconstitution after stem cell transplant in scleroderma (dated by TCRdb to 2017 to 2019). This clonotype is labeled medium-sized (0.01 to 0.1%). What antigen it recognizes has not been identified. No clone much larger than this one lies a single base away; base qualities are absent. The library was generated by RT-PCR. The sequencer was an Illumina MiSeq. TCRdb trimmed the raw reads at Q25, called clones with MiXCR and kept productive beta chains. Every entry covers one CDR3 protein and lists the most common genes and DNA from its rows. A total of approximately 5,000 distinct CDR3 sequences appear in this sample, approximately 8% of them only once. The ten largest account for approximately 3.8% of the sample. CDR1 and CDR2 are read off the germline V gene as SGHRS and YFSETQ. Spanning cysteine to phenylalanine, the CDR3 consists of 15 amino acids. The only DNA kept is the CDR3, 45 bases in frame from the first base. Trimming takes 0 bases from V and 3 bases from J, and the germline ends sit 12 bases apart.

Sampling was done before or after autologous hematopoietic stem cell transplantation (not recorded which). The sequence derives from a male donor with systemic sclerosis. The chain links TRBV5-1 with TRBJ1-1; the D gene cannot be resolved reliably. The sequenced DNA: TGCGCCAGCAGCTTGGCCTCCCCATGGGACACTGAAGCTTTCTTT. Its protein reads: CASSLASPWDTEAFF.